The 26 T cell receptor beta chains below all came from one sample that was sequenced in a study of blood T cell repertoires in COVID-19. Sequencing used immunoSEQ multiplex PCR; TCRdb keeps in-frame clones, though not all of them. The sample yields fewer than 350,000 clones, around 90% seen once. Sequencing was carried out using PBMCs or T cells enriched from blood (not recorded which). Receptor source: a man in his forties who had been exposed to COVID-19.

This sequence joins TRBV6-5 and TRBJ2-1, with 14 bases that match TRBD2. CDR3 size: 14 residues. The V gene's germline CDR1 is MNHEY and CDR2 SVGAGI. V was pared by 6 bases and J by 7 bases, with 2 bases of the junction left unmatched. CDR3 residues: CASRGTSGRNEQFF. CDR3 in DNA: TGTGCCAGCAGGGGGACTAGCGGGAGAAATGAGCAGTTCTTC.

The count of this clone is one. The CDR3 here is CASSRTTAGIGGMNTEAFF. CDR3 bases: TGTGCCAGCAGCCGAACTACGGCAGGGATTGGTGGTATGAACACTGAAGCTTTCTTT. V is TRBV11-3 and J is TRBJ1-1; a weak D match, TRBD1 (5 bases). The CDR3 contains 19 residues. Germline V gene sequence: CDR1 SGHNT, CDR2 YENEEA. V lost 5 bases and J 0 bases, leaving 25 bases between the germline ends.

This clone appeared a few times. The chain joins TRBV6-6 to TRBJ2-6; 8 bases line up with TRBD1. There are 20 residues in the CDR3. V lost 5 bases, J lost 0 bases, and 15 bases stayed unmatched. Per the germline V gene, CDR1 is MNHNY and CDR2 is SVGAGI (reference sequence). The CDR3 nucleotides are TGTGCCAGCAGTCAATCCCGGGACAGGCTTTTATACTCTGGGGCCAACGTCCTGACTTTC. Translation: CASSQSRDRLLYSGANVLTF.

CDR3 in DNA: TGTGCCAGCAGCATGGCCCGTAGCACCGAGCAGTACTTC. This gives the protein CASSMARSTEQYF. The V and J genes are TRBV13 and TRBJ2-7; D ambiguous. V was trimmed by 5 bases and J by 6 bases, leaving 14 bases between them. The CDR3 extends over 13 amino acids. CDR1 is PRHDT and CDR2 is FYEKMQ in the germline V gene (reference sequence).

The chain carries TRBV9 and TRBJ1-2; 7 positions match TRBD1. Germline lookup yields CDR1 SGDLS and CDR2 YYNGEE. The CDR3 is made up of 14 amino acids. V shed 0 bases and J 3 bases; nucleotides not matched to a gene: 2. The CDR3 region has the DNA TGTGCCAGCAGCGTAGAAGGGACAGACTATGGCTACACCTTC. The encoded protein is CASSVEGTDYGYTF.

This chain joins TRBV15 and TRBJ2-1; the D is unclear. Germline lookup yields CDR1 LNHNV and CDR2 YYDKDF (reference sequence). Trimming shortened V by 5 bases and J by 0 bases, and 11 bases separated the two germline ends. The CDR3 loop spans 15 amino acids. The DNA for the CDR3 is TGTGCCACCAGCCCCACTACCAGCTCCTACAATGAGCAGTTCTTC. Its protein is CATSPTTSSYNEQFF. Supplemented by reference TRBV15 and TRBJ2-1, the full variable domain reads DAMVIQNPRYQVTQFGKPVTLSCSQTLNHNVMYWYQQKSSQAPKLLFHYYDKDFNNEADTPDNFQSRRPNTSFCFLDIRSPGLGDTAMYLCATSPTTSSYNEQFFGPGTRLTVL.

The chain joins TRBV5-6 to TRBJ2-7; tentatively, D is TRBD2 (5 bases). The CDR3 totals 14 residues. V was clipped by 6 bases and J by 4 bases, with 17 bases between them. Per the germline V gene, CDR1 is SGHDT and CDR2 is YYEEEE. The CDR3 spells CASTPVGRWYEQYF. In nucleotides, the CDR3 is TGTGCCAGCACTCCTGTTGGGAGATGGTACGAGCAGTACTTC.

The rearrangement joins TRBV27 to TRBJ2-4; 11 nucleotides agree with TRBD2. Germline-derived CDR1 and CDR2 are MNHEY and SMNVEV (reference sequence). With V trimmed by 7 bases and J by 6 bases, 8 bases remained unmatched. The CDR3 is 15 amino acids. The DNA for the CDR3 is TGTGCCAGCAAAATGGGACTAGCGGAAACAAACATTCAGTACTTC. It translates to CASKMGLAETNIQYF.

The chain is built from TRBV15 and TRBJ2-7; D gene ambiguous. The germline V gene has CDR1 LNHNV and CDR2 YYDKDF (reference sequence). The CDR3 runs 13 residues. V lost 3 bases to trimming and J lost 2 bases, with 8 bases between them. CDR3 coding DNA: TGTGCCACCAGCAGGGTTACAGCCTACGAGCAGTACTTC. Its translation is CATSRVTAYEQYF.

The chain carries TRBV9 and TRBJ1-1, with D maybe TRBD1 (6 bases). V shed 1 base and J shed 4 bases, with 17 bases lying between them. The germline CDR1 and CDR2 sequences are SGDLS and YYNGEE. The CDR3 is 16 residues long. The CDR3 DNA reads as TGTGCCAGCAGCGTAACAAACAGGGCGGATATCACTGAAGCTTTCTTT. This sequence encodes CASSVTNRADITEAFF.

CDR3 loop: CASSLTKEDTQYF. The CDR3 nucleotides are TGTGCCAGCAGCTTGACAAAGGAAGATACGCAGTATTTT. V and J are TRBV7-9 and TRBJ2-3, with D unclear. Trimming stripped 3 bases from V and 5 bases from J, with 9 bases between. The germline V gene has CDR1 SEHNR and CDR2 FQNEAQ (reference sequence). The CDR3 runs to 13 residues.

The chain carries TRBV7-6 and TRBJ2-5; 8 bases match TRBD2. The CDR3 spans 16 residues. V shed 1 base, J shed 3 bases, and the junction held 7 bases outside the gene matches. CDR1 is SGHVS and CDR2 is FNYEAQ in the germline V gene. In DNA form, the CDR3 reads TGTGCCAGCAGCTTAGATCGGGAGGGCCTGGAAGAGACCCAGTACTTC. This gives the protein CASSLDREGLEETQYF.

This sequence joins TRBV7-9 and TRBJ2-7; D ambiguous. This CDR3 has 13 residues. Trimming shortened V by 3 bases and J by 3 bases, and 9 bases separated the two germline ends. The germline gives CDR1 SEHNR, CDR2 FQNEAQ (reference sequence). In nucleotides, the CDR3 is TGTGCCAGCAGCTTCTTTGGGCTCTACGAGCAGTACTTC. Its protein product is CASSFFGLYEQYF.

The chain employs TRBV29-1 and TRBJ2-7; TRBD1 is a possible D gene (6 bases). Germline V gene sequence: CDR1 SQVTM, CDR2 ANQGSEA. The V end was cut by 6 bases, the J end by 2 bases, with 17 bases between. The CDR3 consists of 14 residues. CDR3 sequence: CSVEPTTGTYEQYF. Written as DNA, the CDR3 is TGCAGCGTCGAACCTACGACAGGAACCTACGAGCAGTACTTC.

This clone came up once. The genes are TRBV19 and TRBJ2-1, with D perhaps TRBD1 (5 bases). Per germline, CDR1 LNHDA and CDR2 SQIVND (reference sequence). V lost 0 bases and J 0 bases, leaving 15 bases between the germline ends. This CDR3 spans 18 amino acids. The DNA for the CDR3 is TGTGCCAGTAGTATAGAAATGGGGCACCTGAGCTCCTACAATGAGCAGTTCTTC. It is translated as CASSIEMGHLSSYNEQFF.

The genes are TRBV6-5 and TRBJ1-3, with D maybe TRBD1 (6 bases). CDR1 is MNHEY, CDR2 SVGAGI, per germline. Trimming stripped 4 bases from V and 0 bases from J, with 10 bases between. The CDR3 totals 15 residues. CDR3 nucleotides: TGTGCCAGCAGTTCCACAGGGAACTCTGGAAACACCATATATTTT. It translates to CASSSTGNSGNTIYF.

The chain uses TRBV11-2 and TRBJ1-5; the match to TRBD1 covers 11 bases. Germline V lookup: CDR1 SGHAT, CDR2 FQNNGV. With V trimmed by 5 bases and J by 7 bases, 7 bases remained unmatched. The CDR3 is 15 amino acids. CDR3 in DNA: TGTGCCAGCAGCCCAGGGACAGGGGGTAGGCAGCCCCAGCATTTT. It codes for CASSPGTGGRQPQHF. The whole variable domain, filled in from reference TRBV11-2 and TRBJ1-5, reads EAGVAQSPRYKIIEKRQSVAFWCNPISGHATLYWYQQILGQGPKLLIQFQNNGVVDDSQLPKDRFSAERLKGVDSTLKIQPAKLEDSAVYLCASSPGTGGRQPQHFGDGTRLSIL.

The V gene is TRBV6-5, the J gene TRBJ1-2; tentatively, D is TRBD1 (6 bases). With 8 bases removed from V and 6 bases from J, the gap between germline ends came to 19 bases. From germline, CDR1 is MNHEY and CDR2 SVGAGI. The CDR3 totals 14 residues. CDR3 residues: CASGLRGGGDGYTF. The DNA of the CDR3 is TGTGCCAGCGGCCTACGGGGGGGCGGAGATGGCTACACCTTC.

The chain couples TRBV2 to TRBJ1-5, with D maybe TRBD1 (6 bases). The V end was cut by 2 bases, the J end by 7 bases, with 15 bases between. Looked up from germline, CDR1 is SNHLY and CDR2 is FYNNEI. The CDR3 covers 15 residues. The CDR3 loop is CASSESVQGSQPQHF. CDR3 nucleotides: TGTGCCAGCAGTGAATCTGTACAGGGTAGCCAGCCCCAGCATTTT.

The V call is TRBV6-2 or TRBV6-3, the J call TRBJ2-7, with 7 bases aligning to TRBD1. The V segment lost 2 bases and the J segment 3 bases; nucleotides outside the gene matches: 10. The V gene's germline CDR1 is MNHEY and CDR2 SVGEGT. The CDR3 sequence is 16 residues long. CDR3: CASSYGRQGGDYEQYF. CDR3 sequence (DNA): TGTGCCAGCAGTTACGGCAGACAGGGTGGGGACTACGAGCAGTACTTC.

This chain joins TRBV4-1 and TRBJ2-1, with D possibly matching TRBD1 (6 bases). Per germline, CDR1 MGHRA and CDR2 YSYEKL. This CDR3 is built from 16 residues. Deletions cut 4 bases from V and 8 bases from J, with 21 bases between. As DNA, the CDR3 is TGCGCCAGCAGCCGACAGTCCGGGGCACAGGGTGATGAGCAGTTCTTC. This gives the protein CASSRQSGAQGDEQFF.

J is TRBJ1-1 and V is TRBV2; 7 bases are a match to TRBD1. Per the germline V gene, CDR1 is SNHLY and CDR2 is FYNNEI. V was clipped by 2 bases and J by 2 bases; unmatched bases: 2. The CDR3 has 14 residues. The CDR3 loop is CASSERQGNTEAFF. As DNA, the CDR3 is TGTGCCAGCAGTGAAAGACAGGGAAACACTGAAGCTTTCTTT.

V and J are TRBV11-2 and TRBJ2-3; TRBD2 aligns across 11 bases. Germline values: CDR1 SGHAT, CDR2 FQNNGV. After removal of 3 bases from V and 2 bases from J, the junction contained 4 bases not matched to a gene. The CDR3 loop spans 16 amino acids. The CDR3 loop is CASSFRLAGTTDTQYF. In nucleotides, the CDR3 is TGTGCCAGCAGCTTCAGACTAGCGGGAACCACAGATACGCAGTATTTT.

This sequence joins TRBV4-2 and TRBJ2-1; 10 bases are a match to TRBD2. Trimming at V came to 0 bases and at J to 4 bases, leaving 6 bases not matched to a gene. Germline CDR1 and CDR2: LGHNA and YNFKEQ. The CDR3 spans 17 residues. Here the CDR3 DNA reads TGTGCCAGCAGCCAAGATAGCGGGACTAGCGTATACAATGAGCAGTTCTTC. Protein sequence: CASSQDSGTSVYNEQFF.

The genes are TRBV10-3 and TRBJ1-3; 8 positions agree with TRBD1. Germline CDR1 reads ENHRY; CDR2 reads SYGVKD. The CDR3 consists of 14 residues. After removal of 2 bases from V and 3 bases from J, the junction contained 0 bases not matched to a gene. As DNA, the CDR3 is TGTGCCATCAGTGAGGGACAGGGTGGAAACACCATATATTTT. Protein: CAISEGQGGNTIYF.

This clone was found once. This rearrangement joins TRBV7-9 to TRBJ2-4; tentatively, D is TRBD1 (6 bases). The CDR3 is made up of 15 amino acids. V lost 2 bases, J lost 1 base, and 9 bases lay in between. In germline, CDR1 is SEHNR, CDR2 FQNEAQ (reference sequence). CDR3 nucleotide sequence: TGTGCCAGCAGCTTACCCGGACAGGCCAAAAACATTCAGTACTTC. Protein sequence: CASSLPGQAKNIQYF.